This T cell receptor beta chain was sequenced for a study of response to subunit inactivated influenza vaccine. Via MiXCR, TCRdb re-called the RT-PCR reads, giving one row per CDR3 protein. The repertoire holds over 150,000 distinct CDR3 sequences, with approximately 11% as singletons. Study-wide points: The authors proposed limited new T cell recruitment per seasonal influenza vaccination.

This clonotype was counted between two and nine times. The antigen remains unidentified. Sequences were derived from non-naive T cells sorted from PBMCs, sampled about 40 days after vaccination. This receptor was obtained from a man aged 50 to 59 who received an inactivated influenza vaccine.

CDR3 sequence (DNA): TGTGCCATCAGTCCGGACGGTAGTAATCAGCCCCAGCATTTT. This codes for CAISPDGSNQPQHF. The chain employs TRBV10-3 and TRBJ1-5, with D hard to call. V shed 5 bases and J shed 4 bases, with 12 bases lying between them. Germline CDR1 is ENHRY and CDR2 is SYGVKD. CDR3 size: 14 residues.